The clone carrying this T cell receptor beta chain was seen only a few times. Its antigen is undetermined. Donors counted as nominally healthy when sampled, yet unrecorded immune exposures were likely. CDR3 length: 15 amino acids. The V end was cut by 5 bases, the J end by 5 bases, with 13 bases between. Germline values: CDR1 SEHNR, CDR2 FQNEAQ (reference sequence). PCR involved 60 Vbeta and 13 Jbeta primers. Libraries were prepared by immunoSEQ multiplex PCR; TCRdb keeps only in-frame clonotypes and omits some of them. The sample records about 220,000 clones, roughly 80% being singletons. These data are taken from a study of cytomegalovirus exposure and HLA in healthy donors. Study observations and caveats: Later on, an analysis showed TCR association rates differing by HLA locus, with DRB1 the most and HLA-C the fewest. In a later analysis, at a false discovery rate of 0.05, over 15,000 TCR beta sequences were associated with HLA alleles.

This chain links TRBV7-9 with TRBJ1-6, with D perhaps TRBD1 (5 bases). Sequenced sample: PBMCs. The receptor was isolated from a man aged 35 to 55 in good health and CMV-seropositive. CDR3 amino acids: CASSHPWGDNSPLHF. In nucleotides, the CDR3 is TGTGCCAGCAGCCACCCATGGGGCGATAATTCACCCCTCCACTTT.